The 15 T cell receptor beta chains below were found in one sample sequenced in a study of T cell repertoires in cytomegalovirus infection (dated 2019 in TCRdb). Sequencer: Illumina HiSeq 1500. TCRdb itself trimmed the public reads at Q25 with fastp, ran MiXCR and retained productive beta chains. Here each entry gathers all rows of one CDR3 protein and keeps the most common genes and DNA. A total of hundreds of thousands of distinct CDR3 sequences appear in this sample, roughly a tenth of them only once. The leading ten clones occupy approximately 2.4% of the sample. Material: PBMCs. Receptor source: a human donor in good health (CMV status not recorded). Some clones in this sample may be carry-over from other donors' samples.

This clonotype was counted many times. The chain links TRBV28 to TRBJ1-1; no firm D call. CDR3 size: 13 residues. The germline gives CDR1 MDHEN, CDR2 SYDVKM. V shed 4 bases and J shed 0 bases, with 6 bases lying between them. Here the CDR3 DNA reads TGTGCCAGCAGTTACTCGCTGAACACTGAAGCTTTCTTT. Translated, it gives CASSYSLNTEAFF.

The sample holds a few counts of this clonotype. The gene calls are TRBV6-5 and TRBJ2-5; 8 nucleotides agree with TRBD2. The length of the CDR3 is 13 residues. J lost 5 bases, V lost 7 bases, and 6 bases had no gene match. Germline V gives CDR1 MNHEY, CDR2 SVGAGI. The CDR3 bases are TGTGCCAGCAATGATAGCGGGGATGAGACCCAGTACTTC. This sequence encodes CASNDSGDETQYF.

In this sample, this clonotype turned up many times. This chain uses TRBV7-9 with TRBJ2-1, with a weak D call TRBD1 (6 bases). V lost 5 bases and J lost 8, with 10 bases in between. This CDR3 spans 12 amino acids. From germline, CDR1 is SEHNR and CDR2 FQNEAQ (reference sequence). DNA of the CDR3: TGTGCCAGCAGCCGGACAGACGATGAGCAGTTCTTC. Amino acid sequence: CASSRTDDEQFF.

This clonotype showed up many times. This chain joins TRBV2 and TRBJ2-5; TRBD2 matches 7 bases. The CDR3 runs to 15 residues. V dropped 3 bases and J dropped 7; count of bases not matched to a gene: 11. Germline values: CDR1 SNHLY, CDR2 FYNNEI. CDR3 residues: CASSDSGTLRGTQYF. In nucleotides, the CDR3 is TGTGCCAGCAGTGACAGCGGGACTCTAAGAGGGACCCAGTACTTC.

In this sample, this clonotype turned up many times. As DNA, the CDR3 is TGTGCCAGCAGCGGGACAGGGCTTTCACCCCTCCACTTT. The encoded protein is CASSGTGLSPLHF. The chain uses TRBV7-6 and TRBJ1-6; 9 nucleotides match TRBD1. Trimming took 5 bases from V and 9 from J; bases not matched to a gene: 2. Germline V CDR1 and CDR2: SGHVS, FNYEAQ. The CDR3 totals 13 residues.

In this sample, this clonotype turned up many times. The V and J genes are TRBV12-3 or TRBV12-4 and TRBJ2-3; unclear D gene. Trimming removed 1 base at V and 6 bases at J, with 8 bases between. This CDR3 has 13 amino acids. The CDR3 sequence: CASSLVPTDTQYF. Here the CDR3 DNA reads TGTGCCAGCAGTTTAGTTCCCACGGATACGCAGTATTTT.

This clonotype was counted many times. V and J are TRBV6-4 and TRBJ1-1; D is undetermined. V lost 0 bases and J 5 bases, leaving 7 bases between the germline ends. The CDR3 runs 13 residues. Germline V gene data show CDR1 as MRHNA and CDR2 as SNTAGT. The CDR3 region has the DNA TGTGCCAGCAGTGACTCCCTTGGAACTGAAGCTTTCTTT. Translated: CASSDSLGTEAFF.

There are many counts of this clonotype. V is TRBV7-2 and J is TRBJ2-3, with unresolved D. V dropped 6 bases and J dropped 1 base, with 2 bases sitting between them. Germline CDR1 reads SGHTA; CDR2 reads FQGNSA. The CDR3 runs 11 residues. CDR3 nucleotides: TGTGCCAGCAGAGGCACAGATACGCAGTATTTT. Its protein product is CASRGTDTQYF.

The chain is built from TRBV6-2 or TRBV6-3 and TRBJ2-7, with 10 bases that match TRBD2. The V and J ends lost 8 bases and 5 bases, in that order; junction bases with no gene match: 9. CDR3 length: 14 residues. CDR1 and CDR2 (germline): MNHEY, SVGEGT. CDR3 protein: CASRGASGRNEQYF. The CDR3 nucleotides read TGTGCCAGCCGGGGGGCTAGCGGGAGAAACGAGCAGTACTTC.

This clonotype was detected ten times or more. The chain is built from TRBV20-1 and TRBJ2-5; D possibly matches TRBD1 or TRBD2 (6 bases each). V lost 4 bases and J lost 2, with 17 bases in between. Germline V gene lookup returns CDR1 DFQATT and CDR2 SNEGSKA (reference sequence). The length of the CDR3 is 15 residues. CDR3 nucleotides: TGCAGTGCTAAGGGTGGGGGGCCCTTTCAAGAGACCCAGTACTTC. Translation gives CSAKGGGPFQETQYF.

This clonotype was counted at least ten times. This chain uses TRBV7-2 with TRBJ1-6; D ambiguous. CDR1 is SGHTA and CDR2 is FQGNSA in the germline V gene. Trimming took 5 bases from V and 7 from J, leaving 9 bases between them. The CDR3 contains 13 residues. As DNA, the CDR3 is TGTGCCAGCAGCCAAAAGACGAATTCACCCCTCCACTTT. As protein: CASSQKTNSPLHF.

This clonotype was observed many times. J is TRBJ2-5 and V is TRBV7-2; 12 bases align to TRBD2. The V segment lost 3 bases and the J segment 10 bases; nucleotides outside the gene matches: 12. This CDR3 region has 16 residues. Germline lookup yields CDR1 SGHTA and CDR2 FQGNSA. CDR3 nucleotide sequence: TGTGCCAGCAGCTTGAGTTTCCCTAGCGGGGGGGCTGACCAGTACTTC. As protein: CASSLSFPSGGADQYF.

Only a few counts were recorded for this clonotype. This chain connects TRBV12-3 or TRBV12-4 to TRBJ2-7; possibly TRBD1 for D (5 bases). V shed 0 bases and J shed 5 bases, with 14 bases lying between them. This CDR3 spans 15 amino acids. The CDR3 bases are TGTGCCAGCAGTTTAGCTATAATGGGGCGAGACGAGCAGTACTTC. It codes for CASSLAIMGRDEQYF.

This clonotype was counted a few times. The chain combines TRBV5-1 with TRBJ2-1; 9 bases match TRBD1. The length of the CDR3 is 15 residues. Germline values: CDR1 SGHRS, CDR2 YFSETQ. Germline trimming cut 3 bases from V and 1 base from J; bases unmatched to any gene: 2. For the CDR3, the DNA is TGCGCCAGCAGCTCAGGGACAGGGTCCTACAATGAGCAGTTCTTC. Translation: CASSSGTGSYNEQFF.

This clonotype was observed a handful of times. V gene TRBV27 combines with J gene TRBJ1-4, with D possibly being TRBD1 (6 bases). The ends were cut back, 0 bases at V and 14 bases at J, with 22 bases in the middle. The CDR3 has 16 residues. CDR1 and CDR2 (germline): MNHEY, SMNVEV (reference sequence). CDR3 protein: CASSLSRTARGSRLFF. The CDR3 region has the DNA TGTGCCAGCAGTTTATCCCGGACAGCTAGGGGCTCGCGGCTGTTTTTT.